Listed below are T cell receptor beta chains from one sample, sequenced in a study of monozygotic twins with inflammatory bowel disease. With the 5' RACE reads reprocessed, TCRdb shows one record per CDR3 protein and no DNA. The sample table sets out 400,000 to 500,000 distinct CDR3 sequences. Sequencing was done on a sample of blood. The source of these receptors is a human donor with ulcerative colitis or Crohn's disease, or a healthy co-twin of an affected twin (not recorded which). CDR3s include the opening cysteine and the closing phenylalanine or tryptophan. Each record gives: J gene, V gene, CDR3 protein.

TRBJ2-7,TRBV7-9,CASSLFEYEQYF
TRBJ1-4,TRBV5-1,CASSTGQGALTNEKLFF
TRBJ2-3,TRBV18,CASSRRAYTDTQYF
TRBJ1-1,TRBV25-1,CASSSGTGEAFF
TRBJ1-1,TRBV18,CASLAGNTEAFF
TRBJ2-1,TRBV20-1,CSQRRAGGREQFF
TRBJ2-1,TRBV10-3,CAISASGGNNEQFF
TRBJ1-2,TRBV5-1,CASSLLLGTTALNYGYTF
TRBJ2-5,TRBV7-2,CASSPGLGLETQYF
TRBJ1-1,TRBV6-6,CASRGKMNTEAFF
TRBJ2-7,TRBV28,CASGLQATYEQYF
TRBJ2-7,TRBV4-1,CASSRGGTYEQYF
TRBJ1-4,TRBV14,CASSQVVSATNEKLFF
TRBJ1-1,TRBV6-5,CASSLRLYTEAFF
TRBJ2-3,TRBV6-2/TRBV6-3,CASSSADADTQYF
TRBJ2-7,TRBV10-3,CAISEERDAYEQYF
TRBJ2-1,TRBV19,CASSISGLAGRNEQFF
TRBJ2-1,TRBV20-1,CSGMPLLAGPGSYNEQFF
TRBJ2-2,TRBV4-1,CASSQGSGAGELFF
TRBJ1-5,TRBV10-3,CASGGANQPQHF
TRBJ2-1,TRBV7-9,CASSTHGDSYNEQFF
TRBJ1-2,TRBV3-1,CASSPMGWVEGYTF
TRBJ2-1,TRBV7-3,CASSLEQGLMDEQFF
TRBJ2-7,TRBV7-6,CASSLQAGGDLYEQYF
TRBJ2-7,TRBV12-3/TRBV12-4,CASSLQQGYEQYF
TRBJ1-3,TRBV6-1,CASSEFGNTIYF
TRBJ2-3,TRBV7-2,CASSSSAVGTQYF
TRBJ2-7,TRBV3-1,CASSLGLAGEQYF
TRBJ1-2,TRBV7-2,CASSRLQTGGYTF
TRBJ2-3,TRBV4-3,CASSQGGLETDTQYF
TRBJ1-6,TRBV15,CATSRDLGGRSPLHF
TRBJ2-7,TRBV5-4,CASSLYRTGADEQYF
TRBJ1-5,TRBV7-2,CASSLALGRQPQHF
TRBJ1-5,TRBV28,CASSFSQTQPQHF
TRBJ1-3,TRBV11-2,CASSLWTGAGNTIYF
TRBJ1-1,TRBV20-1,CSARGAPVNTEAFF
TRBJ1-5,TRBV2,CASSDRPQKHNQPQHF
TRBJ1-2,TRBV27,CASSLRGLGGYTF
TRBJ2-5,TRBV20-1,CSARDGWRGGETQYF
TRBJ2-1,TRBV3-1,CASSPGGRHNEQFF
TRBJ2-7,TRBV20-1,CSASDPGTVEVEQYF
TRBJ2-1,TRBV14,CASSRRLAGDIYNEQFF
TRBJ1-5,TRBV6-2/TRBV6-3,CASSYYGNSNQPQHF
TRBJ2-2,TRBV5-1,CASRGGNANTGELFF
TRBJ2-2,TRBV6-5,CASKEGSAGELFF
TRBJ1-6,TRBV20-1,CSALQGFKNSPLHF
TRBJ2-6,TRBV30,CAWSVGANVLTF
TRBJ2-4,TRBV28,CASSTWLLAKNIQYF
TRBJ1-3,TRBV4-3,CASSPDRGPGNTIYF
TRBJ1-1,TRBV19,CAAKLRETNTEAFF
TRBJ1-6,TRBV4-3,CASSQDQGNNSPLHF
TRBJ1-1,TRBV29-1,CSGNRGAGNTEAFF
TRBJ1-1,TRBV29-1,CSADRQGRAEAFF
TRBJ2-7,TRBV6-1,CASRRTGANYEQYF
TRBJ2-5,TRBV12-3/TRBV12-4,CASSFDRMTQYF
TRBJ2-3,TRBV5-1,CASSLPGIGDTQYF
TRBJ2-3,TRBV7-9,CASSWGGAPTEYF
TRBJ2-1,TRBV19,CASSSADGFEQFF
TRBJ2-1,TRBV3-1,CASTQPQTGGSYNEQFF
TRBJ1-2,TRBV20-1,CSASPVNVGGYTF